This T cell receptor beta chain was recovered during a study of T cells in tuberculosis. Study-level background: PBMC were archived before or within 7 days of starting treatment.

Study-level points and caveats: Shorter CDR3-alpha in active tuberculosis partly drove smaller distances. GEM motif frequencies gave 55% to 75% accuracy; the GMM repertoire gave approximately 90%.

Method: immunoSEQ multiplex PCR; TCRdb's copy keeps in-frame clones and lacks some. This table has tens of thousands of clones, 90% to 95% appearing once. Germline V gene lookup returns CDR1 ENHRY and CDR2 SYGVKD. V lost 0 bases and J lost 2, with 17 bases in between. CDR3 length: 17 residues. Time point of the sample: new active TB diagnosis, blood taken before or within 7 days of starting treatment. Confirmation came from sputum smear and/or culture positivity for M. tuberculosis. As for this clone: Its cognate antigen is unknown.

The chain joins TRBV10-3 to TRBJ2-7, with D possibly being TRBD1 (5 bases). Sequenced material: PBMCs, taken at tuberculosis diagnosis. The source is an adult with tuberculosis. Here the CDR3 DNA reads TGTGCCATCAGTGAGTCGGGAACGCGGTGGGGCACCTACGAGCAGTACTTC. Protein product: CAISESGTRWGTYEQYF.